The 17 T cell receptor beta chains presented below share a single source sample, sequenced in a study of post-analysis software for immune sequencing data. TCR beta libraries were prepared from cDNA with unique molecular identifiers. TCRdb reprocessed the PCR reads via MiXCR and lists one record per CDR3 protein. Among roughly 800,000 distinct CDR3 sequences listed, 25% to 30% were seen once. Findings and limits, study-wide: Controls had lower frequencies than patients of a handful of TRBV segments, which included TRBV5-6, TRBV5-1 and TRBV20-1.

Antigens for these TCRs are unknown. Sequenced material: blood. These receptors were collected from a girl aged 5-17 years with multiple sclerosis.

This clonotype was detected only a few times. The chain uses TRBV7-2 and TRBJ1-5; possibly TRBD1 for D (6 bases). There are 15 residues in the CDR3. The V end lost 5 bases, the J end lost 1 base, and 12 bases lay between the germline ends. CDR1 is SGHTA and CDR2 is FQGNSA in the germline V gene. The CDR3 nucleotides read TGTGCCAGCAGCCACAGGGATATAAGCAATCAGCCCCAGCATTTT. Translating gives CASSHRDISNQPQHF.

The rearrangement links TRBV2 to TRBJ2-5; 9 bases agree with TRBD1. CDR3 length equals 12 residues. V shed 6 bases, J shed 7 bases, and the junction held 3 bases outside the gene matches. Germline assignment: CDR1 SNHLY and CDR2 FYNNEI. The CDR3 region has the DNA TGTGCCAGCAGGGACAGGGGAGGGACCCAGTACTTC. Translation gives CASRDRGGTQYF.

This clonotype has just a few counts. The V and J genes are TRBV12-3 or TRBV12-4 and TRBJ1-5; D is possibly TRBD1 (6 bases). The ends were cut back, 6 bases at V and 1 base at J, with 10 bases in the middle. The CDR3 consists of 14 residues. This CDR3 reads CASSYRVSNQPQHF. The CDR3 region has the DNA TGTGCCAGCAGCTACAGGGTGAGCAATCAGCCCCAGCATTTT.

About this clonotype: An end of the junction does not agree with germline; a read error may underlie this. DNA of the CDR3: TGTGCCAGCAACTTAAGTCCCCCGGCGTCCTACGAGCAGTACTTC. This encodes CASNLSPPASYEQYF. V is TRBV7-2 and J is TRBJ2-7, with D hard to call. This CDR3 comprises 15 residues. Germline V gene lookup returns CDR1 SGHTA and CDR2 FQGNSA.

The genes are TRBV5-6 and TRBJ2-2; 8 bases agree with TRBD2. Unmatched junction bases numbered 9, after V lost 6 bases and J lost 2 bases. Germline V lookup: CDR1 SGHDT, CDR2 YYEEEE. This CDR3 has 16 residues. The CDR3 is CASILVGGVNTGELFF. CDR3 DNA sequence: TGTGCCAGCATACTCGTCGGGGGGGTAAACACCGGGGAGCTGTTTTTT.

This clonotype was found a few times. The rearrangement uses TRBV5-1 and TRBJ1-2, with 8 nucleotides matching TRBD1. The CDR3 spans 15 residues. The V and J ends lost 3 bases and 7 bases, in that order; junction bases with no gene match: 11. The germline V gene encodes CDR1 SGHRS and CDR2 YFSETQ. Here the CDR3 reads CASSSMDRVRSGYTF. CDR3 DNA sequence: TGCGCCAGCAGCTCGATGGACAGGGTCCGTTCTGGCTACACCTTC.

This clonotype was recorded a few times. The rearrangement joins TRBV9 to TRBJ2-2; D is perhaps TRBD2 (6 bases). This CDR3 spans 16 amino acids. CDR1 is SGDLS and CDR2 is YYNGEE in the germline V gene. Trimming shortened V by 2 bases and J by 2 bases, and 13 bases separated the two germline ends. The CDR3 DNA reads TGTGCCAGCAGCGTGTCCGGGGGAGGAAACACCGGGGAGCTGTTTTTT. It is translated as CASSVSGGGNTGELFF.

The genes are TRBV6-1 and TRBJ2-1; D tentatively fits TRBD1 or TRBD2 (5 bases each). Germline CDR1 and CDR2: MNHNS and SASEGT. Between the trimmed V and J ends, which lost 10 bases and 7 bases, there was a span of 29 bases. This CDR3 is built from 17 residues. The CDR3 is CATRNVWDPGRLNEQFF. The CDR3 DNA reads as TGTGCCACTAGAAACGTCTGGGACCCGGGGCGGTTGAATGAGCAGTTCTTC.

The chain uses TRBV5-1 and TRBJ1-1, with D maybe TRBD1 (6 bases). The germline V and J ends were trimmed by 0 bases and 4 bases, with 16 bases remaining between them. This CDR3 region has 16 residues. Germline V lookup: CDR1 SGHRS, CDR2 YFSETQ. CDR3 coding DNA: TGCGCCAGCAGCTTGGGAGCGGGGGCCTATGGCACTGAAGCTTTCTTT. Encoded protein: CASSLGAGAYGTEAFF. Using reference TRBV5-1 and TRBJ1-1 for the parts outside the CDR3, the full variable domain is KAGVTQTPRYLIKTRGQQVTLSCSPISGHRSVSWYQQTPGQGLQFLFEYFSETQRNKGNFPGRFSGRQFSNSRSEMNVSTLELGDSALYLCASSLGAGAYGTEAFFGQGTRLTVV.

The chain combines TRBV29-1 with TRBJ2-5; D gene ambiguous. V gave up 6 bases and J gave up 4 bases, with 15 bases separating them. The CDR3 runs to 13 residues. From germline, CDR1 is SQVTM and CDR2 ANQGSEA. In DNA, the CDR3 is TGCAGCGTGGCAGCACCTCCCCCAGAGACCCAGTACTTC. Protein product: CSVAAPPPETQYF.

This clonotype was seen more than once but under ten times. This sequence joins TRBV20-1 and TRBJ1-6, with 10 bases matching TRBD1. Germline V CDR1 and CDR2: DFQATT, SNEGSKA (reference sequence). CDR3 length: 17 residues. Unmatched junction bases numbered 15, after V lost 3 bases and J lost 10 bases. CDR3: CSASLSFGDRGSSPLHF. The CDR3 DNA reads TGCAGTGCTAGTTTGAGCTTCGGGGACAGGGGATCCTCACCCCTCCACTTT.

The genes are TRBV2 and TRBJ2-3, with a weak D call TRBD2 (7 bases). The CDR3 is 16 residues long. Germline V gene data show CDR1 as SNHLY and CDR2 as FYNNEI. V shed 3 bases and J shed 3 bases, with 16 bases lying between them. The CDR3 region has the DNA TGTGCCAGCAGTGACCCCCCAGGGGAGGGGACAGATACGCAGTATTTT. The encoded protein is CASSDPPGEGTDTQYF.

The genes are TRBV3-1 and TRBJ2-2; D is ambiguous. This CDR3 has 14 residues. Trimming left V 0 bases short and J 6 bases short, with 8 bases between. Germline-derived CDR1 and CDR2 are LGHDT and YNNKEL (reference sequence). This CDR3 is CASSQETGPGELFF. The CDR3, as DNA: TGTGCCAGCAGCCAAGAGACCGGGCCCGGGGAGCTGTTTTTT.

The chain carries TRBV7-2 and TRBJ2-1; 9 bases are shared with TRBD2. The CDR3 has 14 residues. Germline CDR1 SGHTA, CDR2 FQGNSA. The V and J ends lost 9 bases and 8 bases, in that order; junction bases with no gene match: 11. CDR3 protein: CASALREGLHEQFF. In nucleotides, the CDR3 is TGTGCCAGTGCCTTGCGGGAGGGCCTCCATGAGCAGTTCTTC.

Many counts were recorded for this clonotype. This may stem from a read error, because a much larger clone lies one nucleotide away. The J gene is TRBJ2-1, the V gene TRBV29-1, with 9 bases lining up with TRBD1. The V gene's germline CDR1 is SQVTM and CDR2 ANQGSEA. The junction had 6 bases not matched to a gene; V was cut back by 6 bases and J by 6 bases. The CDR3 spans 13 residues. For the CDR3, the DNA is TGCAGCGTAGCACAGGGGGCAGGCAATGAGCAGTTCTTC. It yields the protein CSVAQGAGNEQFF.

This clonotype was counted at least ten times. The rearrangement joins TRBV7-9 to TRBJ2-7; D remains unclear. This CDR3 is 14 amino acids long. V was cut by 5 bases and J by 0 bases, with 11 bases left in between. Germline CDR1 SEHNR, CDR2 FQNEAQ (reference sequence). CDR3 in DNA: TGTGCCAGCAGCCCATGGGGTATCTCCTACGAGCAGTACTTC. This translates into CASSPWGISYEQYF.

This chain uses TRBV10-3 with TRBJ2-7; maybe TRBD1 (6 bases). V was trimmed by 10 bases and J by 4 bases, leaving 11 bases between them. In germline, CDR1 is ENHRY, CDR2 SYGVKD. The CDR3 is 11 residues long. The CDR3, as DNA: TGTGCCACCCAGGGGAATTACGAGCAGTACTTC. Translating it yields CATQGNYEQYF.